These 21 T cell receptor beta chains were sequenced from one sample in a study of shared clonotypes between healthy human individuals. The method was immunoSEQ multiplex PCR; TCRdb's version includes in-frame clones alone and lacks a portion of them. The sample has hundreds of thousands of clones; roughly four fifths are singletons. Sequenced: PBMCs. The receptors were gathered from a woman aged 35 to 49 in good health. Some clones in this sample may be carry-over from other donors' samples.

This clone was found many times. This same CDR3 is encoded by further DNA sequences in the sample. The gene calls are TRBV6-1 and TRBJ2-7; 8 nucleotides align to TRBD2. This CDR3 has 13 residues. V trimming: 4 bases; J trimming: 2 bases; junction bases outside the gene matches: 1. Germline values: CDR1 MNHNS, CDR2 SASEGT. The CDR3 region has the DNA TGTGCCAGCAGTGTTAGCGGGGCCTACGAGCAGTACTTC. This sequence encodes CASSVSGAYEQYF.

The chain recombines TRBV9 with TRBJ2-1, with unresolved D. The V gene lost 4 bases and the J gene lost 2 bases, with 13 bases spanning the gap. The CDR3 has 15 residues. Germline lookup yields CDR1 SGDLS and CDR2 YYNGEE. The CDR3 DNA reads TGTGCCAGCAGCACCGTTGGCGATGCCTACAATGAGCAGTTCTTC. This gives the protein CASSTVGDAYNEQFF.

The rearrangement links TRBV7-8 to TRBJ2-5; D is ambiguous. The CDR3 covers 16 residues. Germline assignment: CDR1 SGHVS and CDR2 FQNEAQ. V shed 3 bases and J shed 5 bases, with 19 bases lying between them. The CDR3 reads CASSLSRTRPSETQYF. For the CDR3, the DNA is TGTGCCAGCAGCTTGAGCCGGACCCGGCCAAGTGAGACCCAGTACTTC.

J is TRBJ2-7 and V is TRBV29-1; a possible D gene is TRBD1 (6 bases). This CDR3 region has 13 residues. The V end lost 8 bases, the J end lost 3 bases, and 17 bases lay between the germline ends. The germline V gene encodes CDR1 SQVTM and CDR2 ANQGSEA. CDR3 sequence (DNA): TGCAGCCCAGTGAAGGACAGCCACTACGAGCAGTACTTC. It encodes CSPVKDSHYEQYF.

The chain is built from TRBV7-3 and TRBJ2-1; D might be TRBD1 (6 bases). Trimming pared 2 bases from V and 8 bases from J, leaving 16 bases between. Germline lookup yields CDR1 SGHTA and CDR2 FQGTGA. The CDR3 has 15 amino acids. The chain's CDR3 is CASSLQGRIYDEQFF. CDR3 nucleotides: TGTGCCAGCAGCTTACAGGGGCGGATTTACGATGAGCAGTTCTTC.

The chain combines TRBV5-5 with TRBJ2-7; D is perhaps TRBD1 (6 bases). Per the germline V gene, CDR1 is SGHKS and CDR2 is YYEKEE (reference sequence). V lost 3 bases and J 2 bases, leaving 15 bases between the germline ends. The CDR3 totals 15 residues. CDR3 sequence reads: CASSSTGTTTYEQYF. The CDR3 DNA reads as TGTGCCAGCAGCTCGACCGGGACAACCACCTACGAGCAGTACTTC. The entire variable domain, with the rest obtained from reference TRBV5-5 and TRBJ2-7, is as follows: DAGVTQSPTHLIKTRGQQVTLRCSPISGHKSVSWYQQVLGQGPQFIFQYYEKEERGRGNFPDRFSARQFPNYSSELNVNALLLGDSALYLCASSSTGTTTYEQYFGPGTRLTVT.

J is TRBJ1-3 and V is TRBV28, with 7 bases that match TRBD1. The CDR3 spans 14 residues. With 10 bases clipped from V and 3 bases from J, the junction kept 9 bases outside the gene matches. Germline V lookup: CDR1 MDHEN, CDR2 SYDVKM. DNA of the CDR3: TGTGCCACCCAAGGGGGCTTGGTTGGAAACACCATATATTTT. Protein sequence: CATQGGLVGNTIYF.

The chain has TRBV4-3 and TRBJ2-1; 10 bases map to TRBD2. CDR3 length: 15 residues. CDR1 is LGHNA and CDR2 is YSLEER in the germline V gene. Unmatched junction bases numbered 6, after V lost 3 bases and J lost 7 bases. The CDR3 here is CASSQSGRAENEQFF. The CDR3 DNA is TGCGCCAGCAGCCAGAGCGGGAGGGCCGAGAATGAGCAGTTCTTC.

The V and J genes are TRBV11-2 and TRBJ2-7; no clear D gene. The germline V gene has CDR1 SGHAT and CDR2 FQNNGV. The CDR3 has 11 residues. V was trimmed by 3 bases and J by 7 bases, leaving 7 bases between them. This chain's CDR3 is CASSLALEQYF. The CDR3 nucleotides read TGTGCCAGCAGCTTGGCGCTGGAGCAGTACTTC.

This clone has a single count. The gene calls are TRBV4-3 and TRBJ2-6; possibly TRBD2 for D (6 bases). The germline V gene encodes CDR1 LGHNA and CDR2 YSLEER. The CDR3 extends over 17 amino acids. Between the trimmed V and J ends, which lost 1 base and 0 bases, there was a span of 10 bases. DNA for the CDR3: TGCGCCAGCAGCCAAGGGGACTCTAGCTCTGGGGCCAACGTCCTGACTTTC. Translating it yields CASSQGDSSSGANVLTF.

This CDR3 is CASSFGGATWETQYF. Written as DNA, the CDR3 is TGTGCCAGCAGCTTCGGAGGGGCCACTTGGGAGACCCAGTACTTC. This chain connects TRBV7-2 to TRBJ2-5; TRBD2 might be the D (6 bases). CDR1 and CDR2 (germline): SGHTA, FQGNSA. Trimming took 3 bases from V and 5 from J, leaving 16 bases between them. This CDR3 has 15 amino acids.

As DNA, the CDR3 is TGTGCTAGTGGTTTGACTCGACAGGGGGAAAATGAGCAGTTCTTC. As protein: CASGLTRQGENEQFF. The rearrangement uses TRBV12-5 and TRBJ2-1; TRBD1 matches 9 bases. The CDR3 is 15 amino acids. V dropped 2 bases and J dropped 7; count of bases not matched to a gene: 6. In germline, CDR1 is LGHNT, CDR2 FRNRAP.

The chain joins TRBV27 to TRBJ2-5, with a weak D call TRBD1 (5 bases). Germline V gives CDR1 MNHEY, CDR2 SMNVEV (reference sequence). Between the trimmed V and J ends, which lost 4 bases and 3 bases, there was a span of 18 bases. CDR3 length equals 16 residues. The CDR3 sequence: CASSSRLPGHEETQYF. The CDR3 DNA follows: TGTGCCAGCAGTTCTCGCCTCCCCGGACATGAAGAGACCCAGTACTTC.

This clone was counted only a few times. The chain couples TRBV7-2 to TRBJ1-5; no clear D gene. Germline loops: CDR1 SGHTA, CDR2 FQGNSA. The CDR3 spans 13 residues. Trimming cost V 1 base and J 7 bases, with 8 bases left between them. Written as DNA, the CDR3 is TGTGCCAGCAGCTTAGGTTCGGAACAGCCCCAGCATTTT. As protein: CASSLGSEQPQHF.

The count of this clone is one. V is TRBV9 and J is TRBJ1-4, with TRBD1 matching over 9 bases. The germline gives CDR1 SGDLS, CDR2 YYNGEE. J was trimmed by 8 bases and V by 4 bases; bases with no gene match: 6. The CDR3 contains 14 residues. This CDR3 is CASSRTGEDEKLFF. CDR3 DNA: TGTGCCAGCAGCCGGACAGGGGAGGACGAAAAACTGTTTTTT.

J is TRBJ2-7 and V is TRBV4-2; no firm D call. Trimming shortened V by 6 bases and J by 3 bases, and 15 bases separated the two germline ends. Germline CDR1 and CDR2: LGHNA and YNFKEQ. The CDR3 is 14 amino acids. CDR3 protein: CASSPRGLSYEQYF. In DNA, the CDR3 is TGTGCCAGCAGTCCCAGAGGCCTAAGCTACGAGCAGTACTTC.

The rearrangement uses TRBV28 and TRBJ1-2; D remains unclear. Trimming shortened V by 4 bases and J by 4 bases, and 10 bases separated the two germline ends. This CDR3 spans 13 amino acids. CDR1 is MDHEN, CDR2 SYDVKM, per germline. CDR3 DNA: TGTGCCAGCAGTTACTTGGGGTTCTATGGCTACACCTTC. Its translation: CASSYLGFYGYTF.

The V call is TRBV7-2, the J call TRBJ1-4, with D possibly being TRBD1 (5 bases). The CDR3 is 15 amino acids. The germline CDR1 and CDR2 sequences are SGHTA and FQGNSA. The V end was cut by 1 base, the J end by 8 bases, with 14 bases between. CDR3 sequence reads: CASSLVRETAEKLFF. DNA of the CDR3: TGTGCCAGCAGCTTAGTAAGAGAGACAGCGGAAAAACTGTTTTTT. Complete variable domain (other parts from reference TRBV7-2 and TRBJ1-4): GAGVSQSPSNKVTEKGKDVELRCDPISGHTALYWYRQSLGQGLEFLIYFQGNSAPDKSGLPSDRFSAERTGGSVSTLTIQRTQQEDSAVYLCASSLVRETAEKLFFGSGTQLSVL.

This clone appeared a single time. The CDR3, as DNA: TGTGCCAGCGGTCAGGACAGGGCGAATGAGCAGTTCTTC. Protein product: CASGQDRANEQFF. V is TRBV6-5 and J is TRBJ2-1; TRBD1 agrees at 8 bases. Per the germline V gene, CDR1 is MNHEY and CDR2 is SVGAGI. This CDR3 contains 13 residues. V lost 8 bases to trimming and J lost 7 bases; unmatched junction nucleotides: 7.

In DNA form, the CDR3 reads TGTGCCAGCTCACAACAGGGCTCGCCCCACAATCAGCCCCAGCATTTT. This translates into CASSQQGSPHNQPQHF. The V gene is TRBV18, the J gene TRBJ1-5; D is possibly TRBD1 (6 bases). This CDR3 comprises 16 residues. V shed 4 bases and J shed 3 bases, with 16 bases lying between them. The germline V gene encodes CDR1 KGHSH and CDR2 LQKENI.

This clone was found a few times. This sequence joins TRBV5-1 and TRBJ2-7; 11 bases are shared with TRBD2. Germline values: CDR1 SGHRS, CDR2 YFSETQ. This CDR3 has 14 residues. V trimming: 4 bases; J trimming: 6 bases; junction bases outside the gene matches: 6. CDR3 loop: CASSPGGTSGEQYF. DNA for the CDR3: TGCGCCAGCAGCCCGGGGGGGACTAGCGGCGAGCAGTACTTC.